The rows below give T cell receptor beta chains drawn from one sample of a study of T cell changes during pregnancy in multiple sclerosis. Assay: immunoSEQ multiplex PCR; the TCRdb copy retains only in-frame clones and omits some. This repertoire shows tens of thousands of clones, about 92% found once; its top ten account for more than 5%. The sequencing used CD8+ T cells from peripheral blood mononuclear cells, collected in the third trimester of pregnancy. Source of these receptors: a female donor with multiple sclerosis, enrolled in a pregnancy study. Both conserved end residues are part of each CDR3. Each record gives: D gene, clone size, V gene, J gene, CDR3 DNA, CDR3 protein. D genes are given only for firm matches. Not every row has a clone size; where given, it reads once, few, many or a size class.

NA	NA	TRBV7-6	TRBJ2-7	TGTGCCAGCACACCCGGACGGGACACCTCCTACGAGCAGTACTTC	CASTPGRDTSYEQYF
TRBD2	NA	TRBV5-6	TRBJ2-7	TGTGCCAGCAGCTTGCGTCGTAGCGGGAGATACGAGCAGTACTTC	CASSLRRSGRYEQYF
TRBD2	NA	TRBV4-3	TRBJ2-6	TGCGCCAGCAGCCCTCAGAGCGGGACCGGGGCCAACGTCCTGACTTTC	CASSPQSGTGANVLTF
NA	NA	TRBV28	TRBJ1-1	TGTGCCAGCAGTTTAGGGCAGAGAGACACTGAAGCTTTCTTT	CASSLGQRDTEAFF
NA	NA	TRBV28	TRBJ2-1	TGTGCCAGCACCACGACTAAGTCGTTCCGAGCCCGATCCTACAATGAGCAGTTCTTC	CASTTTKSFRARSYNEQFF
NA	NA	TRBV7-9	TRBJ2-3	TGTGCCAGCAGCCTTCGCCCCTCAACAACAGATACGCAGTATTTT	CASSLRPSTTDTQYF
NA	NA	TRBV6-4	TRBJ2-3	TGTGCCAGCGTCCCAATCGCGGGTTCTAGCACAGATACGCAGTATTTT	CASVPIAGSSTDTQYF
NA	NA	TRBV9	TRBJ2-2	TGTGCCAGCAGCGTAGGTCGGACAGCGAACACCGGGGAGCTGTTTTTT	CASSVGRTANTGELFF
NA	NA	TRBV6-6	TRBJ2-1	TGTGCCAGCAGTTCTTACTTAGATTACAATGAGCAGTTCTTC	CASSSYLDYNEQFF
TRBD1	NA	TRBV28	TRBJ1-1	TGTGCCAGCAGTTGGGACAGGGGGCAAACTGAAGCTTTCTTT	CASSWDRGQTEAFF
TRBD2	NA	TRBV9	TRBJ2-5	TGTGCCAGCAGCGACTGGCGGGAGGGCCGGGAGACCCAGTACTTC	CASSDWREGRETQYF
NA	NA	TRBV11-1	TRBJ1-5	TGTGCCAGCAGCCCTCACCCAGGGAAGGATCAGCCCCAGCATTTT	CASSPHPGKDQPQHF
TRBD2	NA	TRBV5-8	TRBJ2-5	TGTGCCAGCAGCCTGCAAGCGGGACCCATCCAAGAGACCCAGTACTTC	CASSLQAGPIQETQYF
NA	NA	TRBV29-1	TRBJ2-1	TGCAGCGCCACCTCGACAGGTTACAATGAGCAGTTCTTC	CSATSTGYNEQFF
NA	NA	TRBV10-2	TRBJ1-2	TGCGCCAGCAGTGACAGGGAATCGCCTTCCTATGGCTACACCTTC	CASSDRESPSYGYTF
NA	NA	TRBV4-1	TRBJ2-1	TGCGCCAGCAGCCAAGAGACTAGCTACAATGAGCAGTTCTTC	CASSQETSYNEQFF
TRBD2	medium-sized	TRBV27	TRBJ2-7	TGTGCCAGCAGTTTGGGACTAGCGGGAGTCTACGAGCAGTACTTC	CASSLGLAGVYEQYF
TRBD2	NA	TRBV7-2	TRBJ2-7	TGTGCCAGCAGCACGGGACTAGCGGAGACCTACGAGCAGTACTTC	CASSTGLAETYEQYF
TRBD2	NA	TRBV7-8	TRBJ2-1	TGTGCCAGCAGCCCTGGACTAGCGGTACACCTGGGGGGTGAGCAGTTCTTC	CASSPGLAVHLGGEQFF
TRBD2	few	TRBV7-2	TRBJ2-7	TGTGCCAGCAGCTTAAAGCGGGAGCCCCCCTACGAGCAGTACTTC	CASSLKREPPYEQYF
TRBD1	NA	TRBV27	TRBJ2-5	TGTGCCAGCAGTTTATCGTGGACAGGCCAAGAGACCCAGTACTTC	CASSLSWTGQETQYF
NA	NA	TRBV7-2	TRBJ1-2	TGTGCCAGCAGCCAGCCCGGGTCCAACTATGGCTACACCTTC	CASSQPGSNYGYTF
TRBD2	few	TRBV7-8	TRBJ2-1	TGTGCCAGCAGCTTAAGGACTGCCGGGACTAGCGCCTCCAATGAGCAGTTCTTC	CASSLRTAGTSASNEQFF
TRBD2	NA	TRBV11-2	TRBJ2-1	TGTGCCAGCAGTCCTTGGACCCCGCGGGAGTGGAATGAGCAGTTCTTC	CASSPWTPREWNEQFF
NA	once	TRBV7-3	TRBJ2-1	TGTGCCAGCAGCTTACTCGGGGGAGTAAGGGATGAGCAGTTCTTC	CASSLLGGVRDEQFF
NA	NA	TRBV15	TRBJ1-1	TGTGCCACCAGGGGGTCCGACAGGCTGAACACTGAAGCTTTCTTT	CATRGSDRLNTEAFF
TRBD2	NA	TRBV9	TRBJ2-7	TGTGCCAGCAGCGTTGGAGCGGGGAGCTCCTACGAGCAGTACTTC	CASSVGAGSSYEQYF
TRBD2	NA	TRBV4-3	TRBJ2-3	TGCGCCAGCAGCTCCGGGCAGGGACTAGAGAAGAGCGATACGCAGTATTTT	CASSSGQGLEKSDTQYF
TRBD2	NA	TRBV9	TRBJ2-1	TGTGCCAGCAGCGCACTAAGGGGGACTAGCGGGACCAATGAGCAGTTCTTC	CASSALRGTSGTNEQFF
TRBD2	NA	TRBV4-3	TRBJ2-1	TGCGCCAGCAGCCAAGAAGAGGACGCGGGAGGTAATGAGCAGTTCTTC	CASSQEEDAGGNEQFF
NA	NA	TRBV18	TRBJ2-2	TGTGCCAGCTCACCACTATCAGATAACACCGGGGAGCTGTTTTTT	CASSPLSDNTGELFF
TRBD1	NA	TRBV23-1	TRBJ2-3	TGCGCCAGCAGGACAGGGTCAGATACGCAGTATTTT	CASRTGSDTQYF
TRBD2	NA	TRBV6-5	TRBJ2-1	TGTGCCAGCAGGACTAGCGGGAGCCCCTACAATGAGCAGTTCTTC	CASRTSGSPYNEQFF
TRBD2	NA	TRBV27	TRBJ2-1	TGTGCCAGCAGTGTAGCGGGAGGGGGTAACACCGATGAGCAGTTCTTC	CASSVAGGGNTDEQFF
TRBD1	NA	TRBV28	TRBJ1-3	TGTGCCAGCAGTACTACCGGGACAGGGTCTGGAAACACCATATATTTT	CASSTTGTGSGNTIYF
TRBD1	NA	TRBV13	TRBJ2-2	TGTGCCAGCTCCCGAGACAGGGCTCACACCGGGGAGCTGTTTTTT	CASSRDRAHTGELFF
TRBD1	NA	TRBV11-2	TRBJ2-5	TGTGCCAGCAGCCCACAGGGGGACACGCAAGAGACCCAGTACTTC	CASSPQGDTQETQYF
NA	NA	TRBV7-9	TRBJ2-7	TGTGCCAGCAGCTTAGTGTCAGGAAAGGGGCACCCTGCCTACGAGCAGTACTTC	CASSLVSGKGHPAYEQYF
NA	NA	TRBV21-1	TRBJ2-2	TGTGCCAGCAGCAAAGAGCTAACGAACACCGGGGAGCTGTTTTTT	CASSKELTNTGELFF
NA	NA	TRBV28	TRBJ1-1	TGTGCCAGCAGTTTCCCCCCACTTCTGACTGATGAAGCTTTCTTT	CASSFPPLLTDEAFF
NA	NA	TRBV7-2	TRBJ2-1	TGTGCCAGCAGCTTAGGAGTGGGAGGTGGGGAAAATGAGCAGTTCTTC	CASSLGVGGGENEQFF
TRBD2	NA	TRBV9	TRBJ2-3	TGTGCCAGCAGCACCGGGACTAGCGAGATAGATACGCAGTATTTT	CASSTGTSEIDTQYF
NA	NA	TRBV7-6	TRBJ2-5	TGTGCCAGCAGCTTTTCTCTCTCGCAAGAGACCCAGTACTTC	CASSFSLSQETQYF